A single sample is the source of the 18 T cell receptor beta chains below, sequenced in a study of blood T cell repertoires in COVID-19. TCRdb keeps only in-frame clones here, not all; method: immunoSEQ multiplex PCR. The sample records about 210,000 clones, around 80% being singletons. The sequencing sample was made of peripheral blood. The receptors here all came from a human donor in a cohort sampled during active COVID-19.

This clone has just one count. This sequence joins TRBV19 and TRBJ1-5, with D possibly TRBD1 on 5 matching bases. The length of the CDR3 is 12 residues. Germline CDR1 and CDR2: LNHDA and SQIVND (reference sequence). V was cut by 7 bases and J by 5 bases, with 9 bases left in between. The chain's CDR3 is CASKDSYQPQHF. CDR3 DNA sequence: TGTGCCAGTAAAGACAGCTATCAGCCCCAGCATTTT.

Many counts were recorded for this clone. This chain connects TRBV19 to TRBJ2-1; D is possibly TRBD1 (6 bases). The CDR3 length is 14 residues. The V gene lost 6 bases and the J gene lost 9 bases, with 18 bases spanning the gap. Germline loops: CDR1 LNHDA, CDR2 SQIVND (reference sequence). For the CDR3, the DNA is TGTGCCAGTAGGGAACAGGGCCCCTCCGGTGAGCAGTTCTTC. Translated, it gives CASREQGPSGEQFF.

This clone was seen only a few times. The chain joins TRBV7-2 to TRBJ2-7, with a weak D call TRBD1 (5 bases). Trimming shortened V by 4 bases and J by 1 base, and 11 bases separated the two germline ends. Per the germline V gene, CDR1 is SGHTA and CDR2 is FQGNSA. This CDR3 has 14 residues. CDR3 nucleotide sequence: TGTGCCAGCAGCTCCCCTGACAGATCCTACGAGCAGTACTTC. It translates to CASSSPDRSYEQYF.

This clone was counted once. This chain joins TRBV9 and TRBJ1-2; 7 bases match TRBD1. The germline V gene encodes CDR1 SGDLS and CDR2 YYNGEE. J gave up 3 bases and V 4 bases, and 6 bases lay outside the gene matches. The CDR3 covers 14 residues. CDR3 nucleotides: TGTGCCAGCAGCCGACCGGGACAGTACTATGGCTACACCTTC. It yields the protein CASSRPGQYYGYTF.

The genes are TRBV7-9 and TRBJ2-7; D uncertain. This CDR3 has 14 residues. V lost 0 bases, J lost 2 bases, and 8 bases lay in between. Germline-derived CDR1 and CDR2 are SEHNR and FQNEAQ (reference sequence). DNA of the CDR3: TGTGCCAGCAGCTTAGCCGGGTCCACCTACGAGCAGTACTTC. It translates to CASSLAGSTYEQYF.

The chain joins TRBV4-1 to TRBJ1-4; D not certain. Trimming removed 1 base at V and 3 bases at J, with 18 bases between. The CDR3 is 18 residues long. Germline V gives CDR1 MGHRA, CDR2 YSYEKL. The CDR3 spells CASSQGRTGIIANEKLFF. The DNA of the CDR3 is TGCGCCAGCAGCCAAGGTCGTACGGGGATTATTGCTAATGAAAAACTGTTTTTT.

The V gene is TRBV5-1, the J gene TRBJ2-5; 11 nucleotides align to TRBD1. V shed 4 bases, J shed 3 bases, and the junction held 5 bases outside the gene matches. The CDR3 consists of 15 residues. Germline CDR1 is SGHRS and CDR2 is YFSETQ. The DNA of the CDR3 is TGCGCCAGCAGCCGAGGACAGGGGGCGGAAGAGACCCAGTACTTC. Protein: CASSRGQGAEETQYF.

This chain links TRBV29-1 with TRBJ1-1, with D maybe TRBD1 (5 bases). This CDR3 spans 13 amino acids. V gave up 6 bases and J gave up 1 base, with 12 bases separating them. Germline V CDR1 and CDR2: SQVTM, ANQGSEA. The CDR3: CSVTLQANTEAFF. CDR3 in DNA: TGCAGCGTCACCTTACAGGCGAACACTGAAGCTTTCTTT.

This chain joins TRBV5-4 and TRBJ1-2; D is perhaps TRBD1 (6 bases). Germline values: CDR1 SGHNT, CDR2 YYREEE (reference sequence). The CDR3 has 15 amino acids. V was clipped by 4 bases and J by 4 bases, with 17 bases between them. The CDR3 loop reads CASSPGGAGGYGYTF. CDR3 DNA sequence: TGTGCCAGCAGCCCCGGGGGGGCGGGGGGCTATGGCTACACCTTC.

This clone was detected a few times. This chain links TRBV3-1 (or the pseudogene TRBV3-2) with TRBJ2-7, with TRBD1 identical over 7 bases. Trimming at V came to 4 bases and at J to 2 bases, leaving 5 bases not matched to a gene. The CDR3 runs 14 residues. CDR1 is LGHDT and CDR2 is YNNKEL in the germline V gene (reference sequence). The CDR3, as DNA: TGTGCCAGCAGCCGGCAGACAGGGACCTACGAGCAGTACTTC. The encoded protein is CASSRQTGTYEQYF.

The CDR3 DNA reads TGCAGCGTTGGACTGCGGGCCGGGGAGCTGTTTTTT. It specifies CSVGLRAGELFF. The chain is built from TRBV29-1 and TRBJ2-2; tentatively, D is TRBD2 (5 bases). Germline CDR1 and CDR2: SQVTM and ANQGSEA. V lost 4 bases, J lost 6 bases, and 9 bases lay in between. This CDR3 has 12 residues.

The V call is TRBV19, the J call TRBJ2-7, with D possibly TRBD1 on 6 matching bases. The CDR3 spans 14 residues. V dropped 1 base and J dropped 3 bases, with 10 bases sitting between them. CDR1 and CDR2 from the germline V gene are LNHDA and SQIVND (reference sequence). CDR3 nucleotide sequence: TGTGCCAGTAGTATAGCGCAGGGGTTCTACGAGCAGTACTTC. Translation gives CASSIAQGFYEQYF.

The V call is TRBV3-1 (or the pseudogene TRBV3-2), the J call TRBJ2-7; 8 bases are shared with TRBD1. The CDR3 has 12 amino acids. The ends lost 4 bases at V and 6 bases at J; junction bases unmatched: 2. CDR1 and CDR2 from the germline V gene are LGHDT and YNNKEL (reference sequence). Here the CDR3 reads CASSRTGLEQYF. In DNA form, the CDR3 reads TGTGCCAGCAGCCGGACAGGGCTCGAGCAGTACTTC.

Regarding this clone: Sequence at one end of the junction differs from germline and may be a read error. The chain recombines TRBV3-1 (or the pseudogene TRBV3-2) with TRBJ2-5, with D perhaps assigned TRBD1 or TRBD2 (6 bases each). This CDR3 spans 15 amino acids. Looked up from germline, CDR1 is LGHDT and CDR2 is YNNKEL (reference sequence). The DNA of the CDR3 is TGTGCCAGCAGCAAAGAGGGGGGTTGGGGGGAGACCCAGTACTTC. This encodes CASSKEGGWGETQYF.

The rearrangement links TRBV6-5 to TRBJ2-1, with TRBD2 matching over 7 bases. The CDR3 is 15 residues long. The V gene end was trimmed by 6 bases and the J gene end by 15 bases; junction bases not matched to a gene: 20. The germline CDR1 and CDR2 sequences are MNHEY and SVGAGI. The CDR3 DNA reads as TGTGCCAGCAGCGTAGGTCGGGAAGGAGCGGGGCTGGGGTTCTTC. Translated: CASSVGREGAGLGFF.

The V and J genes are TRBV7-2 and TRBJ1-6, with 7 bases fitting TRBD1. In germline, CDR1 is SGHTA, CDR2 FQGNSA. Trimming took 7 bases from V and 5 from J; bases not matched to a gene: 8. The CDR3 spans 15 residues. CDR3 DNA sequence: TGTGCCAGCACCCCAGGGGGTGCCGATAATTCACCCCTCCACTTT. This gives the protein CASTPGGADNSPLHF.

The rearrangement uses TRBV5-4 and TRBJ2-2; 8 bases are shared with TRBD2. V was clipped by 0 bases and J by 5 bases; unmatched bases: 9. Germline loops: CDR1 SGHNT, CDR2 YYREEE (reference sequence). CDR3 size: 17 residues. CDR3 DNA: TGTGCCAGCAGCTTGGATTCTAGCGGGCCCCGTACCGGGGAGCTGTTTTTT. As protein: CASSLDSSGPRTGELFF.

This rearrangement joins TRBV5-5 to TRBJ1-4; 9 nucleotides agree with TRBD1. Germline-derived CDR1 and CDR2 are SGHKS and YYEKEE (reference sequence). J lost 8 bases, V lost 2 bases, and 13 bases had no gene match. The CDR3 spans 17 residues. The CDR3 is CASSFRDRVLEGEKLFF. CDR3 nucleotides: TGTGCCAGCAGCTTCCGGGACAGGGTTCTAGAAGGCGAAAAACTGTTTTTT.